Reported below is one T cell receptor beta chain. Its antigen is unknown. Per-base qualities were not stored, and no clone one base away is much larger. Based on the germline V gene (reference sequence), the CDR1 and CDR2 sequences are SGHNT and YYREEE. The germline V end is reduced by 2 bases and the J end by 5 bases; junction bases left unmatched: 7. Counted from cysteine to phenylalanine, this CDR3 has 15 amino acids. CDR3 DNA is the only sequence kept; it has 45 bases, read in frame from the first base. The sample is drawn from a study of T cell responses to AZD1222 COVID-19 vaccine (dated by TCRdb to the early 2020s). For the wider study: A total of more than 230 trial participants underwent TCR sequencing, of whom about 200 had received two doses of AZD1222 and around 26 had received two doses of the MenACWY control vaccine. Trial participants were enrolled by age into subgroups of 18-55, 56-69 and 70-plus years, and approximately 150, 30 and 60 TCR-sequenced participants, respectively, were included in these subgroups.

Sample time point, as interpreted from the label and publication: about 28 days (+/-7) after the second vaccine dose. Reading the label with the study, this specimen's treatment or condition is: meningococcal conjugate vaccine given as trial control. Samples from vaccinated people were obtained from the UK trials COV001 and COV002, which included a single-blind randomized controlled phase 2/3 trial of AZD1222 (ChAdOx1 nCoV-19) in healthy adults. For TCRbeta chain sequencing, PBMC samples from trial participants were taken at day 0 and at day 28 after the second dose. The CDR3 regions of human TCRbeta chains were subjected to immunosequencing. As for how the authors treated the data: TCRs in the repertoires were matched against a reference library of SARS-CoV-2-specific TCRs that had been generated with the MIRA antigen-specificity platform. Breadth meant the fraction of unique TCRs that were SARS-CoV-2-associated, whereas depth meant the fraction of total T cells that were SARS-CoV-2-associated. Using the MIRA data, each spike-specific TCR was assigned both to the spike region to which the TCR was reactive and to a CD4 or CD8 class. Log10-transformed breadth and depth values were compared by one-way ANOVA with Sidak's multiple comparisons tests. TCRdb carries this immuneACCESS record with in-frame sequences only. Its versions omit some clonotypes, under half of them owing to an unresolved V gene in the studies checked, with the rest unexplained. That table furnishes V, J and clone size, whereas the DNA furnished D and trimming. The sample yields about 66,000 clones; about nine tenths were counted once. The ten largest clones represent approximately 6% of the sample.

What the study reported, not specific to this receptor: Conclusions about previously exposed vaccinees were limited because only six AZD1222 recipients were SARS-CoV-2 seropositive at baseline. Spike-specific TCR breadth and depth rose significantly after two AZD1222 doses compared with day 0 and with MenACWY recipients. Participants were mostly white British and included more females than males, and it was suggested by the authors that clonal diversity may have been underestimated. Epitopes outside the regions mutated in the B.1.351 and B.1.1.7 variants were reportedly recognized by nearly half of the unique spike-specific TCRs. The 56-69-year group was small, and its depth increase did not reach significance, likely because of low power. CD4 TCRs associated with the vaccine covered the entire spike protein, and the dominant responses were in regions 160-218 and 743-854. Because no day 14 peak-response samples were available, the repertoires could be characterized only after the peak T cell response.

Source: peripheral blood, taken 28 days after the second dose of the MenACWY control vaccine. The receptor was derived from an adult who received the MenACWY meningococcal vaccine as a control. This receptor chain uses TRBV5-4 and TRBJ2-1, with TRBD2 identical over 7 junction bases. The CDR3 reads as follows: CASSFWPSGDNEQFF. The nucleotides read TGTGCCAGCAGCTTTTGGCCTAGCGGTGACAATGAGCAGTTCTTC.